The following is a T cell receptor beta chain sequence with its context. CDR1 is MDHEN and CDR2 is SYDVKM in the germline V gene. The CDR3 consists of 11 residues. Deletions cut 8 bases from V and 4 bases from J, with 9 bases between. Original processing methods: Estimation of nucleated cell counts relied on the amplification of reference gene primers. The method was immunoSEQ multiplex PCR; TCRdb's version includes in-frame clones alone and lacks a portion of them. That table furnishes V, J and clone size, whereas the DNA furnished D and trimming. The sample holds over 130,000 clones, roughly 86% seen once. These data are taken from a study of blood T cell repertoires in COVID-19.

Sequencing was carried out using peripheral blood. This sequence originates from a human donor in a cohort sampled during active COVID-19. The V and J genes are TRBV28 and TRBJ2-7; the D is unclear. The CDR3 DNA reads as TGTGCCAGCGGCAACAATTACGAGCAGTACTTC. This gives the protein CASGNNYEQYF.